This T cell receptor (beta chain) was identified during a study of tumor and adjacent non-tumor tissue in lung cancer. Losses at the gene ends were 4 bases for V and 6 bases for J; bases not matched to a gene: 14. Germline values: CDR1 MGHRA, CDR2 YSYEKL. The CDR3 has 17 residues. About this clonotype itself: This may arise from a read error, as a much more abundant clone is one base away.

The library came from three nested PCR rounds adapted from ARM-PCR protocols. TCRdb called the multiplex PCR reads again in MiXCR, with one record for every CDR3 protein. The sample holds approximately 120,000 distinct CDR3 sequences; roughly 77% are singletons and the top ten take 37%. The template was RNA from unsorted bulk tissue. Newly diagnosed lung cancer patients had thoracic surgery in China, August–late 2014, without prior chemotherapy. The clonotype comes from a woman aged 55-70 years with non-small cell lung cancer. The V and J genes are TRBV4-1 and TRBJ2-2, with 7 bases aligning to TRBD2. Sequenced sample: lung tumor tissue. The CDR3 nucleotides read TGCGCCAGCAGCCCTAGGGAGGGCCGCGGATCTGCCGGGGAGCTGTTTTTT. It encodes CASSPREGRGSAGELFF.